Following are 24 T cell receptor beta chains from one sample sequenced in a study of memory CD4+ T cells and cytomegalovirus serostatus (dated 2019 in TCRdb). The method behind the library was the immunoSEQ multiplex PCR assay. Entries here come from immuneACCESS through TCRdb and include only in-frame sequences with V and J called. Some clones fail to appear in such tables; in the studies checked, an unresolved V gene covers under half of the shortfall, and the cause of the remainder is unknown. A total of about 58,000 clones appear in this sample, approximately 81% of them only once. Around 0.5% of the sample comes from the top ten. A FACSAria II was used to sort memory CD4+ T cells, defined as single viable CD3+CD4+CD8-CD45RO+ cells. The sequenced material came from memory CD4+ T cells from blood. Receptors were obtained from an adult in good health and CMV-seronegative. Some clones in this sample may be carry-over from other donors' samples.

The chain combines TRBV25-1 with TRBJ2-1; D tentatively reads TRBD1 or TRBD2 (6 bases each). Germline V CDR1 and CDR2: MGHDK, SYGVNS. The CDR3 loop spans 16 amino acids. Trimming shortened V by 4 bases and J by 4 bases, and 17 bases separated the two germline ends. CDR3 nucleotide sequence: TGTGCCAGCAGTGGGTCCGGGGGCCCCCTTTACAATGAGCAGTTCTTC. Protein sequence: CASSGSGGPLYNEQFF.

This chain connects TRBV7-2 to TRBJ1-2; D not certain. From germline, CDR1 is SGHTA and CDR2 FQGNSA. The V and J ends lost 1 base and 6 bases respectively, with 9 bases between them. The CDR3 is 13 residues long. CDR3 coding DNA: TGTGCCAGCAGCTTAGTCCGGGATAATGGCTACACCTTC. Its translation: CASSLVRDNGYTF.

The chain is built from TRBV4-3 and TRBJ1-3, with D perhaps TRBD1 (5 bases). The germline V and J ends were trimmed by 2 bases and 4 bases, with 12 bases remaining between them. Germline-derived CDR1 and CDR2 are LGHNA and YSLEER. The length of the CDR3 is 15 residues. The CDR3 nucleotides read TGCGCCAGCAGCCAAAGATCCGGGGGAGGAAACACCATATATTTT. The encoded protein is CASSQRSGGGNTIYF.

This rearrangement joins TRBV5-1 to TRBJ2-2; D is undetermined. There are 15 residues in the CDR3. The V and J ends lost 0 bases and 5 bases respectively, with 11 bases between them. Germline V gene sequence: CDR1 SGHRS, CDR2 YFSETQ. Here the CDR3 reads CASSLERPGTGELFF. The CDR3 DNA follows: TGCGCCAGCAGCTTGGAAAGGCCAGGTACCGGGGAGCTGTTTTTT.

The J gene is TRBJ2-2, the V gene TRBV11-2; D is unclear. The CDR3 sequence is 14 residues long. Trimming pared 1 base from V and 8 bases from J, leaving 11 bases between. Germline V gives CDR1 SGHAT, CDR2 FQNNGV. The CDR3 loop is CASSLVGARGELFF. The CDR3 bases are TGTGCCAGCAGCTTAGTTGGCGCTAGGGGGGAGCTGTTTTTT.

The V call is TRBV7-2, the J call TRBJ2-3; D unresolved. V gave up 0 bases and J gave up 8 bases, with 9 bases separating them. From germline, CDR1 is SGHTA and CDR2 FQGNSA. The CDR3 covers 13 residues. In DNA, the CDR3 is TGTGCCAGCAGCTTAGCGACGGCAGGTACGCAGTATTTT. Translation gives CASSLATAGTQYF.

This chain connects TRBV6-1 to TRBJ2-4, with D possibly matching TRBD1 (6 bases). This CDR3 contains 15 residues. Germline assignment: CDR1 MNHNS and CDR2 SASEGT. V shed 0 bases and J shed 8 bases, with 14 bases lying between them. CDR3 residues: CASSEALGPGDIQYF. The CDR3 bases are TGTGCCAGCAGTGAAGCGCTGGGACCAGGGGACATTCAGTACTTC.

CDR3 in DNA: TGTGCCAGCAGCCCGCAGCGGGGCATTTCCTACGAGCAGTACTTC. Encoded protein: CASSPQRGISYEQYF. This chain links TRBV7-2 with TRBJ2-7; 7 nucleotides align to TRBD2. The CDR3 covers 15 residues. After removal of 5 bases from V and 1 base from J, the junction contained 8 bases not matched to a gene. CDR1 SGHTA and CDR2 FQGNSA come from the germline V gene.

The rearrangement links TRBV14 to TRBJ1-2, with 9 bases identical to TRBD1. V lost 5 bases, J lost 8 bases, and 18 bases stayed unmatched. Germline V lookup: CDR1 SGHDN, CDR2 FVKESK. The CDR3 consists of 17 residues. The CDR3 nucleotides are TGTGCCAGCAGCAAGCTTGAGGACAGGGGAAATTTTTGGGGCTACACCTTC. Its protein is CASSKLEDRGNFWGYTF.

This chain connects TRBV14 to TRBJ2-6; TRBD1 might be the D (5 bases). CDR3 length equals 15 residues. Trimming stripped 1 base from V and 3 bases from J, with 7 bases between. CDR1 and CDR2 (germline): SGHDN, FVKESK. This CDR3 reads CASSQVQGGANVLTF. CDR3 sequence (DNA): TGTGCCAGCAGCCAAGTGCAGGGTGGGGCCAACGTCCTGACTTTC.

The chain uses TRBV7-8 and TRBJ1-1; D remains unclear. The germline V and J ends were trimmed by 5 bases and 0 bases, with 13 bases remaining between them. The germline V gene has CDR1 SGHVS and CDR2 FQNEAQ. CDR3 size: 15 residues. In DNA, the CDR3 is TGTGCCAGCAGCCAATGGCCCAGAATGAACACTGAAGCTTTCTTT. This sequence encodes CASSQWPRMNTEAFF.

The chain uses TRBV28 and TRBJ1-2; D remains unclear. The CDR3 has 14 residues. Trimming stripped 5 bases from V and 8 bases from J, with 18 bases between. The V gene's germline CDR1 is MDHEN and CDR2 SYDVKM. The CDR3 DNA reads as TGTGCCAGCAGTCCCAGGACTGGTCTTGGAGGCTACACCTTC. It yields the protein CASSPRTGLGGYTF.

The J gene is TRBJ2-6, the V gene TRBV30; tentatively, D is TRBD1 (6 bases). Germline V lookup: CDR1 GTSNPN, CDR2 SVGIG (reference sequence). The CDR3 has 14 amino acids. Between the trimmed V and J ends, which lost 5 bases and 1 base, there was a span of 9 bases. CDR3 amino acids: CAWGTLSGANVLTF. In DNA form, the CDR3 reads TGTGCCTGGGGGACATTGTCTGGGGCCAACGTCCTGACTTTC. Using reference TRBV30 and TRBJ2-6 for the parts outside the CDR3, the full variable domain is SQTIHQWPATLVQPVGSPLSLECTVEGTSNPNLYWYRQAAGRGLQLLFYSVGIGQISSEVPQNLSASRPQDRQFILSSKKLLLSDSGFYLCAWGTLSGANVLTFGAGSRLTVL.

The chain has TRBV4-2 and TRBJ2-6; D unresolved. This CDR3 comprises 16 residues. Germline CDR1 is LGHNA and CDR2 is YNFKEQ. V shed 8 bases and J shed 0 bases, with 14 bases lying between them. The CDR3 here is CASGSAVSSGANVLTF. CDR3 bases: TGTGCCAGCGGGTCCGCCGTATCCTCTGGGGCCAACGTCCTGACTTTC.

This chain links TRBV11-2 with TRBJ2-1; 8 nucleotides agree with TRBD2. CDR1 and CDR2 (germline): SGHAT, FQNNGV. The V and J ends lost 3 bases and 4 bases, in that order; junction bases with no gene match: 5. This CDR3 contains 15 residues. The CDR3 reads CASSFRGLVYNEQFF. CDR3 sequence (DNA): TGTGCCAGCAGCTTTCGGGGACTAGTTTACAATGAGCAGTTCTTC.

J is TRBJ2-1 and V is TRBV7-9; 10 bases fit TRBD2. This CDR3 comprises 16 residues. Germline lookup yields CDR1 SEHNR and CDR2 FQNEAQ (reference sequence). Unmatched junction bases numbered 5, after V lost 5 bases and J lost 1 base. Here the CDR3 reads CASSGSGRRSYNEQFF. The CDR3 DNA follows: TGTGCCAGCAGCGGTAGCGGGAGGAGGTCCTACAATGAGCAGTTCTTC.

This chain joins TRBV7-2 and TRBJ1-2; 10 bases are a match to TRBD1. Germline assignment: CDR1 SGHTA and CDR2 FQGNSA. J gave up 8 bases and V 4 bases, and 4 bases lay outside the gene matches. The CDR3 totals 13 residues. The CDR3 nucleotides read TGTGCCAGCAGCTCGACAGGGGGCTTGGGCTACACCTTC. Its protein is CASSSTGGLGYTF.

The chain links TRBV5-6 to TRBJ2-5; 11 nucleotides align to TRBD2. This CDR3 comprises 15 residues. The V gene's germline CDR1 is SGHDT and CDR2 YYEEEE. Trimming cost V 1 base and J 7 bases; bases outside gene matches: 6. The CDR3, as DNA: TGTGCCAGCAGCTTGACTAGCGGGAGTCTGGGGACCCAGTACTTC. Its protein is CASSLTSGSLGTQYF.

The chain is built from TRBV2 and TRBJ1-2, with 7 nucleotides matching TRBD1. The CDR3 consists of 14 residues. Germline V lookup: CDR1 SNHLY, CDR2 FYNNEI. After removal of 6 bases from V and 0 bases from J, the junction contained 4 bases not matched to a gene. The CDR3 loop reads CASRGQQTNYGYTF. For the CDR3, the DNA is TGTGCCAGCAGGGGACAGCAGACTAACTATGGCTACACCTTC.

V is TRBV5-6 and J is TRBJ1-1, with unresolved D. Trimming took 5 bases from V and 7 from J, leaving 18 bases between them. The germline gives CDR1 SGHDT, CDR2 YYEEEE. The CDR3 contains 14 residues. The CDR3: CASRVRIIAGEAFF. The CDR3 bases are TGTGCCAGCAGAGTACGAATAATTGCCGGTGAAGCTTTCTTT.

The rearrangement joins TRBV7-7 to TRBJ1-4, with D uncertain. CDR3 length equals 14 residues. Germline loops: CDR1 SSHAT, CDR2 FNYEAQ (reference sequence). Trimming pared 5 bases from V and 5 bases from J, leaving 12 bases between. CDR3 protein: CASSPGFSNEKLFF. The CDR3 nucleotides read TGTGCCAGCAGCCCGGGATTCTCCAATGAAAAACTGTTTTTT.

This clone was recorded a few times. The rearrangement joins TRBV7-9 to TRBJ1-5; D ambiguous. The V end lost 4 bases, the J end lost 8 bases, and 15 bases lay between the germline ends. Germline V gene data show CDR1 as SEHNR and CDR2 as FQNEAQ (reference sequence). CDR3 size: 14 residues. The CDR3 is CASSSGLFEEPQHF. CDR3 nucleotides: TGTGCCAGCAGCTCCGGTCTTTTCGAGGAGCCCCAGCATTTT.

The chain links TRBV18 to TRBJ2-1; D gene uncertain. From germline, CDR1 is KGHSH and CDR2 LQKENI. The CDR3 length is 17 residues. The ends were cut back, 3 bases at V and 2 bases at J, with 17 bases in the middle. CDR3 loop: CASSPRITRGPYNEQFF. In DNA, the CDR3 is TGTGCCAGCTCACCCAGGATAACCCGCGGCCCCTACAATGAGCAGTTCTTC.

The genes are TRBV27 and TRBJ2-1; 7 nucleotides agree with TRBD1. Germline V lookup: CDR1 MNHEY, CDR2 SMNVEV (reference sequence). This CDR3 has 14 residues. Losses at the gene ends were 10 bases for V and 4 bases for J; bases not matched to a gene: 10. The CDR3 DNA reads as TGTGCCACCACCAAGGGGGCCCAATACAATGAGCAGTTCTTC. This sequence encodes CATTKGAQYNEQFF.